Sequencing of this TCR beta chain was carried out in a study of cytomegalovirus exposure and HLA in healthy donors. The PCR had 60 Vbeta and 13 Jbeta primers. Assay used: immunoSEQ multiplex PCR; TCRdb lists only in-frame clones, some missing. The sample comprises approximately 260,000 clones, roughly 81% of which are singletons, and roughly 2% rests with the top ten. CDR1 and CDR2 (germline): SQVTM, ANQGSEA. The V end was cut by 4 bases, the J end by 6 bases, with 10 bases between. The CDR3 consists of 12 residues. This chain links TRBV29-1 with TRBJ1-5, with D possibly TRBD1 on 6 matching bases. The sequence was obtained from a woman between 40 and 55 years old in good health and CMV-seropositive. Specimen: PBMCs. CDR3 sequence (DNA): TGCAGCGTTGCAGGGGTAGGTCAGCCCCAGCATTTT. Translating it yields CSVAGVGQPQHF.